This T cell receptor beta chain derives from a study of Ad26.COV2.S vaccination and SARS-CoV-2 variants. Looking at the study overall: Donor was one of the participants in the Ad26.COV2.S arm of the COV1001 trial. The study, taken as a whole, reports: Reported post-vaccination CD8+ and CD4+ T cell responses to spike showed substantial breadth. Total T cell responses, in the TCR breadth and depth analyses, may have been underestimated.

As for treatment: some 19 received Ad26.COV2.S at low or high dose, single or two shots; about 5 received placebo; per-sample allocation not given. The samples date from day 63 after the first vaccine or placebo injection. As concerns this clone: Its target is not known.

Method: immunoSEQ multiplex PCR; TCRdb's copy keeps in-frame clones and lacks some. Of some 480,000 clones in the sample, around 85% were seen once. The sequencing used peripheral blood, collected in a trial of Ad26.COV2.S vaccine versus placebo. The sequence was collected from a person aged 18-65 years who received the Ad26.COV2.S COVID-19 vaccine or a placebo.

CDR3 bases: TGTGCCAGCAGCTTAGAGGACCGGCGGTCCTACAATGAGCAGTTCTTC. Amino acid sequence: CASSLEDRRSYNEQFF. The V call is TRBV11-1, the J call TRBJ2-1; D uncertain. V was shortened by 1 base and J by 1 base, with 11 bases between the two germline ends. Germline loops: CDR1 SGHAT, CDR2 FQDESV (reference sequence). The CDR3 extends over 16 amino acids.